This TCR beta chain comes out of a study of OX40 agonist ivuxolimab in advanced cancers. As for the study in general: Two patients with cutaneous melanoma and one with hepatocellular carcinoma, three in total, showed partial responses. General study points: CD8+ T cells (on average) carried more expanded clones than CD4+ T cells.

This clone was counted a single time. Antigen specificity is unknown. Systemic immunosuppression or autoimmune disease history was grounds to exclude patients. The method was immunoSEQ multiplex PCR; TCRdb's version includes in-frame clones alone and lacks a portion of them. Here the sample spans more than 35,000 clones, around 73% being singletons. The germline CDR1 and CDR2 sequences are MNHNS and SASEGT. Trimming left V 0 bases short and J 8 bases short, with 16 bases between. The CDR3 totals 16 residues. This clonotype originated in an adult with an advanced solid tumor such as melanoma, head and neck, liver or kidney cancer. The chain combines TRBV6-1 with TRBJ1-4; D call uncertain. This sample comprised CD4+ or CD8+ T cells sorted from blood, obtained in a trial of the OX40 agonist ivuxolimab. As DNA, the CDR3 is TGTGCCAGCAGTGAAGCGCTCGGCCTTCCCAGGGAAAAACTGTTTTTT. This translates into CASSEALGLPREKLFF.